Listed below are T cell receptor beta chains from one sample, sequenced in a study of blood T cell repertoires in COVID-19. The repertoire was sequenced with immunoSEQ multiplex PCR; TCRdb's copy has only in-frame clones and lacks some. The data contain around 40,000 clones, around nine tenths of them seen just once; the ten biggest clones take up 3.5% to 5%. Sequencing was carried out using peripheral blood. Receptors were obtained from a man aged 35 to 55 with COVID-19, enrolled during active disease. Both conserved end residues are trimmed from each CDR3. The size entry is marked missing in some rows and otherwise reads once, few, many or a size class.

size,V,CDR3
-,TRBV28,ASNFLLGGNQPQH
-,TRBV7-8,ASSLNPRTDTQY
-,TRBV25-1,ASSDGKATGAGYT
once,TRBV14,ASTRTLNTEAF
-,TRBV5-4,ASSLSPSYEQY
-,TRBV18,ASSPPWTGAEAF
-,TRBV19,ASNDVAGTEAF
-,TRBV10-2,ASEGRGRTEAF
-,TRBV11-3,ASSLDLRGGLSEQF
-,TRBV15,ATSHDRANTEAF